Described below is a single TCR beta chain sequence and its context. These data are taken from a study of blood T cell repertoires in COVID-19. Study-wide background: Donors in the United States, Italy and Spain gave samples during acute or convalescent COVID-19. T cells, B-cell-depleted T cells, or PBMCs provided the cDNA or gDNA that served as material.

Per germline, CDR1 SQVTM and CDR2 ANQGSEA. The CDR3 is 12 residues long. The V and J ends lost 7 bases and 4 bases respectively, with 14 bases between them. Authors' processing steps: Reference gene primer amplification gave estimated nucleated cell counts. Measured with immunoSEQ multiplex PCR; TCRdb has only the in-frame clones, and not every one. For V, J and clone size, that table is used; D and trimming come from the DNA. The sample lists some 200,000 clones, roughly nine tenths occurring once. The source is a woman aged 70-85 years with acute or convalescent COVID-19. V and J are TRBV29-1 and TRBJ2-7; D is perhaps TRBD1 (6 bases). The sample taken for sequencing was peripheral blood. The CDR3 region has the DNA TGCAGCGCCTCACAGGGTCCTTACGAGCAGTACTTC. As protein: CSASQGPYEQYF.